These 2 T cell receptor beta chains were sequenced from one sample in a study of control samples from healthy donors and cancer patients. Generated by immunoSEQ multiplex PCR, the TCRdb table keeps only in-frame clones and is missing some. This table holds roughly 200,000 clones. Sequencing was carried out using blood. These receptors were obtained from a woman in her twenties or thirties in good health.

The chain recombines TRBV6-5 with TRBJ2-3, with 10 bases lining up with TRBD1. Per the germline V gene, CDR1 is MNHEY and CDR2 is SVGAGI. Germline trimming cut 5 bases from V and 3 bases from J; bases unmatched to any gene: 5. The CDR3 runs to 15 residues. CDR3 residues: CASSRDRGRTDTQYF. CDR3 nucleotide sequence: TGTGCCAGCAGTAGGGACAGGGGTAGAACAGATACGCAGTATTTT.

V gene TRBV7-3 combines with J gene TRBJ2-1; 10 bases match TRBD2. Looked up from germline, CDR1 is SGHTA and CDR2 is FQGTGA. CDR3 length: 13 amino acids. With V trimmed by 6 bases and J by 10 bases, 6 bases remained unmatched. Written as DNA, the CDR3 is TGTGCCAGCAGAATGAGCGGGGGGGACGAGCAGTTCTTC. It codes for CASRMSGGDEQFF.